This T cell receptor (beta chain) was found in a study of blood T cell repertoires in COVID-19. Study details: There were acute and convalescent COVID-19 samples, and they came from the United States, Italy and Spain. The cDNA or gDNA used as material had been derived from T cells, B-cell-depleted T cells, or PBMCs.

Losses at the gene ends were 3 bases for V and 12 bases for J; bases not matched to a gene: 11. CDR1 MNHEY and CDR2 SMNVEV come from the germline V gene (reference sequence). CDR3 size: 15 residues. Per the study methods: Amplification from reference gene primers served as the basis for estimated nucleated cell counts. Clones were read by immunoSEQ multiplex PCR, and TCRdb kept only the in-frame ones, dropping some. The V and J calls and clone size are taken from that table; D and trimming were inferred from the DNA. Of 140,000 to 150,000 clones listed, around nine tenths are singletons. This sequence was found in a man aged 60 to 69 with active or convalescent COVID-19. V is TRBV27 and J is TRBJ2-1, with 10 bases fitting TRBD2. Sequenced sample: peripheral blood. Written as DNA, the CDR3 is TGTGCCAGCAGTTTGAGCGGGAGGGAACCCTGGGCGCAGTTCTTC. The encoded protein is CASSLSGREPWAQFF.